This T cell receptor (beta chain) was sequenced during a study of blood T cell repertoires in COVID-19. Study context: PBMCs, B-cell-depleted T cells, or T cells provided the cDNA or gDNA that made up the material.

V dropped 4 bases and J dropped 6; count of bases not matched to a gene: 4. From germline, CDR1 is MNHEY and CDR2 SMNVEV (reference sequence). The CDR3 totals 14 residues. TCRdb's copy holds only in-frame clones and misses some; the assay was immunoSEQ multiplex PCR. The table includes about 220,000 clones, about nine tenths detected once. The sequence derives from a woman aged 25 to 39 who had recovered from COVID-19. The chain recombines TRBV27 with TRBJ1-2; 11 bases align to TRBD1. Specimen: PBMCs or T cells enriched from blood (not recorded which). CDR3 loop: CASSYGQGANGYTF. CDR3 nucleotides: TGTGCCAGCAGTTACGGACAGGGGGCAAATGGCTACACCTTC.